This T cell receptor beta chain appears in the sequencing data of a study of T cell repertoires in cytomegalovirus infection (dated by TCRdb to the late 2010s). Notes on the research overall: Donor HLA type was relevant to the analysis, because carriage of CMV infection together with the matching HLA type was indicated by public TCR beta signatures. Beyond this particular receptor, the publication reports: In both this cohort and an independent cohort of over 350 donors, the cumulative frequency of public TCR beta family members distinguished carriers of CMV infection plus the relevant HLA type. The ex vivo response was dominated by HLA-C-restricted CMV-specific TCR beta clonotypes, and the single most frequent clonotype in two of eight donors was supplied by these HLA-C-restricted clonotypes.

The sequencer was an Illumina HiSeq 1500. TCRdb redid the processing of the public reads, applying fastp at Q25 and MiXCR, and retained in-frame beta chains. Each record represents a unique CDR3 protein, reported with the most common genes and DNA among its rows. This sample has about 320,000 distinct CDR3 sequences in its table, and 9% to 9.5% of those were observed once. Of the sample, 4.3% falls within the top ten clones. Trimming removed 5 bases from V and 4 bases from J; the gene matches leave 10 bases unexplained. Counted from cysteine to phenylalanine, this CDR3 has 16 amino acids. Of the read, only the CDR3 DNA is kept; its 48 bases are in frame from base 1. As encoded in the germline V gene, CDR1 is SGHVS while CDR2 is FQNEAQ. This clonotype has at least ten counts. Its antigen is not yet known. One base away there is no much larger clone; base qualities are not given.

The source of this sequence is a human donor in good health (CMV status not recorded). Some clones in this sample may be carry-over from other donors' samples. Source material: PBMCs. This receptor chain uses TRBV7-8 and TRBJ1-2; TRBD1 lines up with 10 middle nucleotides. The CDR3 corresponds to CASSPLGQGEGYGYTF. The nucleotides read TGTGCCAGCAGCCCCCTCGGACAGGGGGAGGGCTATGGCTACACCTTC.